The T cell receptor beta chain under discussion was sequenced for a study of blood T cell repertoires in COVID-19. For the study at large: Nucleic acid was either cDNA or gDNA, and it came from T cells, B-cell-depleted T cells, or PBMCs.

Libraries were prepared by immunoSEQ multiplex PCR; TCRdb keeps only in-frame clonotypes and omits some of them. Among roughly 250,000 clones listed, approximately 85% were seen once. The CDR3 is 13 amino acids. The V gene's germline CDR1 is LNHDA and CDR2 SQIVND (reference sequence). The V end lost 5 bases, the J end lost 4 bases, and 11 bases lay between the germline ends. The sequence derives from a man between 35 and 55 years old with acute or convalescent COVID-19. The chain has TRBV19 and TRBJ1-2, with D perhaps TRBD1 (6 bases). Sequenced material: peripheral blood. The CDR3 nucleotides read TGTGCCAGTAGTTGGACAGCGATCTATGGCTACACCTTC. Translating it yields CASSWTAIYGYTF.